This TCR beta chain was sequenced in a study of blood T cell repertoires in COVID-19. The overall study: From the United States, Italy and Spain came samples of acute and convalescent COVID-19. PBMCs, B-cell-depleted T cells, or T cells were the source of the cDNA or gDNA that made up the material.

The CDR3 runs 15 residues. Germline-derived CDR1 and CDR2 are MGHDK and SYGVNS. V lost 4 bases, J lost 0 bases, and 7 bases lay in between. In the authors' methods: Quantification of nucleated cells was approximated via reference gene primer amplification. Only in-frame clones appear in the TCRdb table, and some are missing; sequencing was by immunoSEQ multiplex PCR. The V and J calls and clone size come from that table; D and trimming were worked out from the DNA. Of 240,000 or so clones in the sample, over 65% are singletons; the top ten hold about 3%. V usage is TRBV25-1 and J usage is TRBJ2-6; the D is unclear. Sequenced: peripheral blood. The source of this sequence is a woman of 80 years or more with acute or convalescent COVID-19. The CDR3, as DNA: TGTGCCAGCAGTGCCTTTTTCTCTGGGGCCAACGTCCTGACTTTC. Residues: CASSAFFSGANVLTF.